These 2 T cell receptor beta chains were all obtained from the same sample, sequenced in a study of cytomegalovirus exposure and HLA in healthy donors. Profiling relied on immunoSEQ multiplex PCR, and the TCRdb table lists in-frame clones only, not all of them. The data show 200,000 to 250,000 clones, around 90% seen once. The specimen was PBMCs. The receptors originated from a woman younger than 30 in good health and CMV-seropositive.

This chain joins TRBV25-1 and TRBJ2-3, with TRBD2 identical over 15 bases. Germline V gene data show CDR1 as MGHDK and CDR2 as SYGVNS. There are 17 residues in the CDR3. The V segment lost 5 bases and the J segment 3 bases; nucleotides outside the gene matches: 6. The CDR3 coding sequence is TGTGCCAGCAGTCCCGGGACTAGCGGGAGGTTTACAGATACGCAGTATTTT. This sequence encodes CASSPGTSGRFTDTQYF.

CDR3: CASSLAWTGAYEQYF. The CDR3 DNA reads as TGTGCCAGCAGCTTGGCCTGGACAGGAGCCTACGAGCAGTACTTC. J is TRBJ2-7 and V is TRBV5-5; 7 bases fit TRBD1. Trimming at V came to 0 bases and at J to 2 bases, leaving 5 bases not matched to a gene. The CDR3 sequence is 15 residues long. Germline CDR1 is SGHKS and CDR2 is YYEKEE (reference sequence).